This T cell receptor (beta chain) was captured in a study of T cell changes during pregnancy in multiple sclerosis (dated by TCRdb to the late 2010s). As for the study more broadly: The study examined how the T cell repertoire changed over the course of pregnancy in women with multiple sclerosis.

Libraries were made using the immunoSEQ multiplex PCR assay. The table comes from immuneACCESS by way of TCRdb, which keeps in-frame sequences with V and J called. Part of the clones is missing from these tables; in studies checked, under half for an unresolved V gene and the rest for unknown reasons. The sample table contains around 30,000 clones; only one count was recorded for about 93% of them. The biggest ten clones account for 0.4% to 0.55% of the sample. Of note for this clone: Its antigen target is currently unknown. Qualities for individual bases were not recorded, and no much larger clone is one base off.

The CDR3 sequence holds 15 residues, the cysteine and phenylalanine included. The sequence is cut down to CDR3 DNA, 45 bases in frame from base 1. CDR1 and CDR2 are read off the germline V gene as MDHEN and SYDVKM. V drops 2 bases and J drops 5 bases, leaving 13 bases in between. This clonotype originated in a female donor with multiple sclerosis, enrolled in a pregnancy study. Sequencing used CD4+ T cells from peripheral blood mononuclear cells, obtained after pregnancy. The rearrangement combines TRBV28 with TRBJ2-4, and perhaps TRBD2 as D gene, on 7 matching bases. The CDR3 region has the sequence CASSLDSGGQNIQYF. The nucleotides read TGTGCCAGCAGTTTAGATTCGGGGGGCCAAAACATTCAGTACTTC.